These 8 T cell receptor beta chains originate from one sample sequenced in a study of cytomegalovirus exposure and HLA in healthy donors. It was with 60 Vbeta and 13 Jbeta primers that the PCR ran. Sequencing was performed with immunoSEQ multiplex PCR; in TCRdb, only in-frame clones are kept and a portion is missing. Counted here are some 200,000 clones, over 70% occurring once; the ten biggest clones make up roughly 3%. Sequenced sample: PBMCs. The receptor set was obtained from a female donor in good health and CMV-seronegative.

The chain links TRBV6-6 to TRBJ1-5, with D perhaps TRBD1 (6 bases). The CDR3 runs to 15 residues. With 4 bases removed from V and 2 bases from J, the gap between germline ends came to 12 bases. Germline assignment: CDR1 MNHNY and CDR2 SVGAGI (reference sequence). Written as DNA, the CDR3 is TGTGCCAGCAGTTCACAGGGCCAGGGCAATCAGCCCCAGCATTTT. Protein: CASSSQGQGNQPQHF.

The chain joins TRBV7-2 to TRBJ2-2, with D perhaps TRBD2 (7 bases). V was pared by 5 bases and J by 5 bases, with 21 bases between. Germline V gene data show CDR1 as SGHTA and CDR2 as FQGNSA. The CDR3 sequence is 17 residues long. The CDR3 is CASSPQYREGWTGELFF. The CDR3 coding sequence is TGTGCCAGCAGCCCCCAGTACAGGGAGGGGTGGACCGGGGAGCTGTTTTTT.

The DNA for the CDR3 is TGTGCCAGCAGCTCGCCGGGACAGGGTGATAGGGAGCAGTACTTC. Translation: CASSSPGQGDREQYF. The V gene is TRBV7-6, the J gene TRBJ2-5, with TRBD1 matching 9 bases. V was pared by 4 bases and J by 11 bases, with 14 bases of the junction left unmatched. The germline CDR1 and CDR2 sequences are SGHVS and FNYEAQ. The CDR3 is 15 residues long.

The gene calls are TRBV7-2 and TRBJ1-3, with D tentatively TRBD1 (6 bases). V gave up 3 bases and J gave up 0 bases, with 9 bases separating them. The CDR3 extends over 15 amino acids. Germline V gene lookup returns CDR1 SGHTA and CDR2 FQGNSA. Here the CDR3 reads CASSFRTASGNTIYF. CDR3 bases: TGTGCCAGCAGCTTTAGGACAGCCTCTGGAAACACCATATATTTT.

The gene calls are TRBV4-1 and TRBJ2-7, with D unresolved. The CDR3 is 12 residues long. Trimming shortened V by 0 bases and J by 3 bases, and 3 bases separated the two germline ends. Germline V gene data show CDR1 as MGHRA and CDR2 as YSYEKL. For the CDR3, the DNA is TGCGCCAGCAGCCAAGACGGCTACGAGCAGTACTTC. It codes for CASSQDGYEQYF.

As to this clone: At one end, the junction sequence differs from germline, possibly due to a read error. The chain couples TRBV18 to TRBJ1-4; the D is unclear. The CDR3 is 16 amino acids. Germline values: CDR1 KGHSH, CDR2 LQKENI. The CDR3 bases are TGTGCCAGCTCACCTCAGCGGGGAGGGAGTAATGGAAAACTGTTTTTT. As protein: CASSPQRGGSNGKLFF.

The rearrangement links TRBV27 to TRBJ1-4; 8 bases fit TRBD1. Trimming cost V 5 bases and J 8 bases; bases outside gene matches: 7. CDR1 is MNHEY, CDR2 SMNVEV, per germline (reference sequence). The CDR3 is 14 residues long. The CDR3 DNA reads as TGTGCCAGCAGTCAGAGGACAGGGAGGGAAAAACTGTTTTTT. Translated: CASSQRTGREKLFF.

This clone was counted once. The genes are TRBV7-9 and TRBJ2-7; D not certain. Between the trimmed V and J ends, which lost 1 base and 3 bases, there was a span of 10 bases. Per germline, CDR1 SEHNR and CDR2 FQNEAQ (reference sequence). This CDR3 contains 14 residues. Here the CDR3 reads CASSLVQAIYEQYF. CDR3 DNA: TGTGCCAGCAGCTTAGTCCAGGCGATCTACGAGCAGTACTTC. The full variable domain, completed using reference TRBV7-9 and TRBJ2-7, is DTGVSQNPRHKITKRGQNVTFRCDPISEHNRLYWYRQTLGQGPEFLTYFQNEAQLEKSRLLSDRFSAERPKGSFSTLEIQRTEQGDSAMYLCASSLVQAIYEQYFGPGTRLTVT.